The rows below give T cell receptor beta chains drawn from one sample of a study of blood T cell repertoires in COVID-19. Produced via immunoSEQ multiplex PCR; TCRdb's table is partial and in-frame only. The sample records around 300,000 clones, around 87% being singletons. Sequenced input: peripheral blood. These receptors all come from a woman between 45 and 60 years old with active or convalescent COVID-19. Both conserved end residues are part of each CDR3. The D gene is left open where the match is weak. Not all rows give a size; the values are once, few, many and, for expanded clones, a class.

D,V,J,size,DNA,CDR3
TRBD2,TRBV6-2/TRBV6-3,TRBJ2-7,.,TGTGCCAGCAGTTTCGGCGGGAGCGGTGGGTACGAGCAGTACTTC,CASSFGGSGGYEQYF
.,TRBV5-1,TRBJ2-1,.,TGCGCCAGCAGCTTCAGCGGGCGGGGTTCCTACAATGAGCAGTTCTTC,CASSFSGRGSYNEQFF
.,TRBV6-1,TRBJ1-6,.,TGTGCCAGCAGTGAAAGGCCGGGTGGGGCCTCACCCCTCCACTTT,CASSERPGGASPLHF
.,TRBV6-2/TRBV6-3,TRBJ1-5,.,TGTGCCAGCAGTTACTCTGGGGGCGAGCTTCAGCCCCAGCATTTT,CASSYSGGELQPQHF
TRBD1,TRBV4-3,TRBJ1-1,.,TGCGCCAGCAGCGCGCAACCGGGACAGGGCCTTGAAGCTTTCTTT,CASSAQPGQGLEAFF
TRBD1,TRBV27,TRBJ2-7,.,TGTGCCAGCAGTTTAAACCCCGACAGGGCCGCCGAGCAGTACTTC,CASSLNPDRAAEQYF
TRBD1,TRBV27,TRBJ2-1,.,TGTGCCAGCAGTTCCGCCAGCTGGGACAGGGTCTACAATGAGCAGTTCTTC,CASSSASWDRVYNEQFF
TRBD1,TRBV6-1,TRBJ1-6,.,TGTGCCAGCAGTGAAGAAGGGACAGGGCTGAATTCACCCCTCCACTTT,CASSEEGTGLNSPLHF
.,TRBV5-5,TRBJ2-6,once,TGTGCCAGCAGCTTGGCCCCAGATGCCGGGGCCAACGTCCTGACTTTC,CASSLAPDAGANVLTF
.,TRBV6-4,TRBJ1-6,.,TGTGCCAGCAGTAAGCAGGTGAATTCACCCCTCCACTTT,CASSKQVNSPLHF
.,TRBV6-5,TRBJ2-2,.,TGTGCCAGCAGTTACTCGTGGGGGGAGAACACCGGGGAGCTGTTTTTT,CASSYSWGENTGELFF
TRBD1,TRBV9,TRBJ2-7,.,TGTGCCAGCAGCGTAGAGGACAGGTCTTCCGCGCAGTACTTC,CASSVEDRSSAQYF
TRBD1,TRBV30,TRBJ2-7,.,TGTGCCTGGAGTACCGACAGGGGGCTTTACGAGCAGTACTTC,CAWSTDRGLYEQYF
.,TRBV5-1,TRBJ2-6,.,TGCGCCAGCAGCTTGGGTTGGAGGATAGGGAGTGGGGCCAACGTCCTGACTTTC,CASSLGWRIGSGANVLTF
.,TRBV5-1,TRBJ2-3,.,TGCGCCAGCAGCTTGGTGGACAACACAGATACGCAGTATTTT,CASSLVDNTDTQYF
TRBD1,TRBV25-1,TRBJ2-7,.,TGTGCCAGCAGTGATCAGGACAGGGGGTCGGACGAGCAGTACTTC,CASSDQDRGSDEQYF
TRBD2,TRBV5-4,TRBJ2-7,.,TGTGCCAGCAGCTTGCTACTAGCGGGAGAAGCTGAGCAGTACTTC,CASSLLLAGEAEQYF
.,TRBV12-3/TRBV12-4,TRBJ2-5,.,TGTGCCAGCAGTTTCGGCACGGGGGAGACCCAGTACTTC,CASSFGTGETQYF
TRBD2,TRBV4-1,TRBJ2-1,many,TGCGCCAGCAGACGGACTAGCGGAGCGGATGAGCAGTTCTTC,CASRRTSGADEQFF
TRBD1,TRBV10-1,TRBJ2-3,.,TGCGCCATCGATGACCGGGACAGGGACTCTAGCACAGATACGCAGTATTTT,CAIDDRDRDSSTDTQYF
TRBD1,TRBV7-9,TRBJ2-7,.,TGTGCCAGCAGCAGGGTTAAGGGGGCCGGCGAGCAGTACTTC,CASSRVKGAGEQYF
TRBD1,TRBV28,TRBJ2-1,.,TGTGCCAGCAGTGGCTGGACAGGGGGGGATGAGCAGTTCTTC,CASSGWTGGDEQFF
TRBD1,TRBV14,TRBJ1-1,.,TGTGCCAGCAGCCTCCTCGGGACAGGGTGGTTCGGGGCTTTCTTT,CASSLLGTGWFGAFF
TRBD1,TRBV4-1,TRBJ2-7,.,TGCGCCAGCAGCCAAGACGGTAGGACAGGGGGATCATCCTACGAGCAGTACTTC,CASSQDGRTGGSSYEQYF
TRBD2,TRBV7-6,TRBJ2-2,once,TGTGCCAGCAGCTTAGTACTGGCGGGAGACCTCACCGGGGAGCTGTTTTTT,CASSLVLAGDLTGELFF
TRBD1,TRBV3-1/TRBV3-2,TRBJ1-6,.,TGTGCCAGCAGCCCTTCGACAGGGGCTTCACCCCTCCACTTT,CASSPSTGASPLHF
.,TRBV6-6,TRBJ1-2,.,TGTGCCAGCAGTCGCGAATTGGGCAGGGAGGACTATGGCTACACCTTC,CASSRELGREDYGYTF
TRBD1,TRBV29-1,TRBJ2-1,.,TGCAGCGCCCTGACAGGGAATGAGCAGTTCTTC,CSALTGNEQFF
.,TRBV3-1/TRBV3-2,TRBJ2-7,.,TGTGCCAGCAGCCAACAGGTGAGCTCCTACGAGCAGTACTTC,CASSQQVSSYEQYF
.,TRBV28,TRBJ1-2,.,TGTGCCAGCAGTTTAATGAGTCCCAGGGCATATGGCTACACCTTC,CASSLMSPRAYGYTF
.,TRBV9,TRBJ1-4,.,TGTGCCAGCAGCGTAGTAGGAGGGATTGATGAAAAACTGTTTTTT,CASSVVGGIDEKLFF
.,TRBV12-3/TRBV12-4,TRBJ1-2,.,TGTGCCAGCAGTTTACAGGGAGGCTATGGCTACACCTTC,CASSLQGGYGYTF
TRBD1,TRBV6-6,TRBJ2-3,.,TGTGCCAGCAGTCTTAACCTCCCCGGGACAGGGGTTGGGGCAGATACGCAGTATTTT,CASSLNLPGTGVGADTQYF
TRBD2,TRBV4-1,TRBJ2-1,.,TGCGCCAGCAGCCAAGGACTAGCGGGGGTCTGGGATGAGCAGTTCTTC,CASSQGLAGVWDEQFF
.,TRBV7-2,TRBJ2-1,.,TGTGCCAGCAGCCCGTTGAATCTGCTGGGGAGCAATGAGCAGTTCTTC,CASSPLNLLGSNEQFF
TRBD2,TRBV27,TRBJ2-7,.,TGTGCCAGCAGTACAATACCATTCACTAGCGACGAGCAGTACTTC,CASSTIPFTSDEQYF
TRBD1,TRBV10-3,TRBJ1-1,.,TGTGCCATCAGCCAGACAGGGGTGGGTGAAGCTTTCTTT,CAISQTGVGEAFF